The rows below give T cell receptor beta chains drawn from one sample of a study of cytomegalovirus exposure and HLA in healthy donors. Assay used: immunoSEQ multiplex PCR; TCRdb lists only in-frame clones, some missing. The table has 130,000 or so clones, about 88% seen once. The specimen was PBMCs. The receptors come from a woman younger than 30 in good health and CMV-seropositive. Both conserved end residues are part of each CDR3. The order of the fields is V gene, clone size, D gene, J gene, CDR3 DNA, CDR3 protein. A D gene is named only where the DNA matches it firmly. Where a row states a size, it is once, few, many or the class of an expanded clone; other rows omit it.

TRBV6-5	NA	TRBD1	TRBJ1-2	TGTGCCAGCAGTAACCAGGGGGAAGGGCCCGGCTACACCTTC	CASSNQGEGPGYTF
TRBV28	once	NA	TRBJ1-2	TGTGCCAGCAGTTCACGGTTTGGCTACACCTTC	CASSSRFGYTF
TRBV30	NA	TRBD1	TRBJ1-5	TGTGCCTGGAGTGTAGGGACAGGGAATAATCAGCCCCAGCATTTT	CAWSVGTGNNQPQHF
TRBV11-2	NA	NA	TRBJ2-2	TGTGCCAGCAGCTCAAACAGGGTTTCCGGGGAGCTGTTTTTT	CASSSNRVSGELFF
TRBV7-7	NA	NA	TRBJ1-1	TGTGCCAGCAGCCTACTCGAAACAGCGAACACTGAAGCTTTCTTT	CASSLLETANTEAFF
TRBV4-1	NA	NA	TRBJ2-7	TGCGCCAGCACCTCGGGGTTTGGACAGTCCTACGAGCAGTACTTC	CASTSGFGQSYEQYF
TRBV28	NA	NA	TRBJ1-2	TGTGCCAGCAGTGGCGGGACCGGGAACTATGGCTACACCTTC	CASSGGTGNYGYTF
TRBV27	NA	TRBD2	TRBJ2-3	TGTGCCAGCAGTCCACGAACTACTAGCGGGGGGGCCACAGATACGCAGTATTTT	CASSPRTTSGGATDTQYF
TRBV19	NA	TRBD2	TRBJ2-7	TGTGCCAGTAGTACCCACCTCTCCCCGGGAGGGGAGCAGTACTTC	CASSTHLSPGGEQYF
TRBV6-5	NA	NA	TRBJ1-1	TGTGCCAGCAGGAGAAACACTGAAGCTTTCTTT	CASRRNTEAFF
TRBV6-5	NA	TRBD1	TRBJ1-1	TGTGCCAGCAGAAAAGGACAGGGGGCTCGAACTGAAGCTTTCTTT	CASRKGQGARTEAFF
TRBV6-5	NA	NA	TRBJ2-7	TGTGCCAGCAGTTACGGGGCAGGGCCCTACGAGCAGTACTTC	CASSYGAGPYEQYF
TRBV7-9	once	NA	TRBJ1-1	TGTGCCAGCAGCTCCTCAGGGGTCTGGAACACTGAAGCTTTCTTT	CASSSSGVWNTEAFF
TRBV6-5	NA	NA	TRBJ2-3	TGTGCCAGCAGTTCCGCCGGAGTGACCGGCACAGATACGCAGTATTTT	CASSSAGVTGTDTQYF
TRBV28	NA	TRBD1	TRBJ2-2	TGTGCCAGCAGTTCGACAGGGGTGGACCCCGGGGAGCTGTTTTTT	CASSSTGVDPGELFF
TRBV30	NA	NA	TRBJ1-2	TGTGCCTGGAGTAAATCTGCTAACTATGGCTACACCTTC	CAWSKSANYGYTF
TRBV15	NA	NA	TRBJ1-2	TGTGCCACCAGCAGAGAAGGGGGAAGGGCTAACTATGGCTACACCTTC	CATSREGGRANYGYTF
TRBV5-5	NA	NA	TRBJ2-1	TGTGCCAGCAGCTTGTCTACGACAGGACTTTACAATGAGCAGTTCTTC	CASSLSTTGLYNEQFF
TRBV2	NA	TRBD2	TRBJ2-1	TGTGCCCGCGCAACTAGCGGGGGCTACAATGAGCAGTTCTTC	CARATSGGYNEQFF
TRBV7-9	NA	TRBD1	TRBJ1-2	TGTGCCAGCAGCCTATCCCAATCCGCACAGGGGGCTATCTATGGCTACACCTTC	CASSLSQSAQGAIYGYTF
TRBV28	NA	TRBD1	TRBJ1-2	TGTGCCAGCAGTTCGGGACAGGGGGCACACTATGGCTACACCTTC	CASSSGQGAHYGYTF
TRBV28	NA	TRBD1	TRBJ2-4	TGTGCCAGCAGTCTTACCGGGACAGGGGACCCTCTAGCCAAAAACATTCAGTACTTC	CASSLTGTGDPLAKNIQYF
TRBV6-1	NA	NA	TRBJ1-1	TGTGCCAGCAGGAGCTTACCCGCGAACACTGAAGCTTTCTTT	CASRSLPANTEAFF
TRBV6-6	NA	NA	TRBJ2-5	TGTGCCAGCAGCCTACCTTGGCTAGCGAAGGAGACCCAGTACTTC	CASSLPWLAKETQYF
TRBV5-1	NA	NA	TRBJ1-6	TGCGCCAGCAGCTTGGGACAATATAATTCACCCCTCCACTTT	CASSLGQYNSPLHF
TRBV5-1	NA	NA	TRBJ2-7	TGCGCCAGCACTCAGGACAGATCCTACGAGCAGTACTTC	CASTQDRSYEQYF
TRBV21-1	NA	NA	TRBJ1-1	TGTGCCAGCGGGGACTCATACCTTACAATGAACACTGAAGCTTTCTTT	CASGDSYLTMNTEAFF
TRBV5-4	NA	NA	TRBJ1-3	TGTGCCAGCAGCTTGGCCGGGGGAGGGGGAAACACCATATATTTT	CASSLAGGGGNTIYF
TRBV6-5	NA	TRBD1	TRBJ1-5	TGTGCCGCGGGGGACAGGGGTAATCAGCCCCAGCATTTT	CAAGDRGNQPQHF
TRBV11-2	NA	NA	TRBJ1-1	TGTGCCAGCAGCCACCAGGGAGGGAGAGGCACTGAAGCTTTCTTT	CASSHQGGRGTEAFF
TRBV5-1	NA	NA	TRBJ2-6	TGCGCCAGCAGCGAGAGCTCTGGGGCCAACGTCCTGACTTTC	CASSESSGANVLTF
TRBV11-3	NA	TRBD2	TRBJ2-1	TGTGCCAGCAGCACCGGGACTAGCGGCTACAATGAGCAGTTCTTC	CASSTGTSGYNEQFF
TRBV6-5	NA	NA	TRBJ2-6	TGTGCCAGCAGCTCCCCCCTAGGTGGGGCCAACGTCCTGACTTTC	CASSSPLGGANVLTF
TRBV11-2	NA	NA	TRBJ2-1	TGTGCCAGCAGCTTAGGAGGTCAGGAGCAGTTCTTC	CASSLGGQEQFF
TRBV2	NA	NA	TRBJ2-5	TGTGCCAGCAGTGAAGACAGAAGCCAAGAGACCCAGTACTTC	CASSEDRSQETQYF
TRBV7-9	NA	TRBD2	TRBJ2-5	TGTGCCAGCAGTCATAGGACTAGCGGGTCCTCCCGGGCGACCCAGTACTTC	CASSHRTSGSSRATQYF
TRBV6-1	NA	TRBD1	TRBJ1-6	TGTGCCAGCAGTGGACAGGGAGTTTCACCCCTCCACTTT	CASSGQGVSPLHF
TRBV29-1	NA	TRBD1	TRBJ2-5	TGCAGCGTTCGGGGACAGGAAGAGACCCAGTACTTC	CSVRGQEETQYF
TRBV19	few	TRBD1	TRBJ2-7	TGTGCCAGTAGTATGACAGGGGGCTACGAGCAGTACTTC	CASSMTGGYEQYF
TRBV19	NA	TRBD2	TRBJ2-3	TGTGCCAGTAGTGCTAGCGGGGGGCGGGATACGCAGTATTTT	CASSASGGRDTQYF
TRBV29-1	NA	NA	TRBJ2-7	TGCAGCGTTGCGGGGTCCGAGCAGTACTTC	CSVAGSEQYF
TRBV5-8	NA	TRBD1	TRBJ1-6	TGTGCCAGCAGCAGAAAACAGGGGATTATCAATTCACCCCTCCACTTT	CASSRKQGIINSPLHF
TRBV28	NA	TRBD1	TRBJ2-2	TGTGCCAGCAGTTACAGGGGACGTCGAACCGGGGAGCTGTTTTTT	CASSYRGRRTGELFF
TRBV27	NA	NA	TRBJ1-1	TGTGCCAGCAGTTTCCTCGGCAGGGTGAACACTGAAGCTTTCTTT	CASSFLGRVNTEAFF
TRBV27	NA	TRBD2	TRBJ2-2	TGTGCCAGCAGTTACCTCGTAGCGGGGGCGAACACCGGGGAGCTGTTTTTT	CASSYLVAGANTGELFF
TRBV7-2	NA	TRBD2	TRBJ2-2	TGTGCCAGCAGCTTAGCGCCGGGGGGAATCACCGGGGAGCTGTTTTTT	CASSLAPGGITGELFF
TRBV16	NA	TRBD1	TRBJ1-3	TGTGCCAGCAGCCGGGGGACAGTCGAGGGAAACACCATATATTTT	CASSRGTVEGNTIYF
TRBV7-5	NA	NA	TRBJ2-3	TGTGCCAGAAGCCCACTAGGAGCGGGGGCCCTCACAGATACGCAGTATTTT	CARSPLGAGALTDTQYF
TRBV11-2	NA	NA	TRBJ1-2	TGTGCCAGCAGCTTGGGAGGGGGCTATGGCTACACCTTC	CASSLGGGYGYTF
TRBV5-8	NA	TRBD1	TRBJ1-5	TGTGCCAGCAGCTTGAGACAGGGGGCGAAAAGCAATCAGCCCCAGCATTTT	CASSLRQGAKSNQPQHF
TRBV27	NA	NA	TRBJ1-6	TGTGCCAGCAGTTTGGGAGGGGATTCACCCCTCCACTTT	CASSLGGDSPLHF
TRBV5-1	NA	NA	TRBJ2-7	TGCGCCAGCAGCTTGGACAGGGCACACGAGCAGTACTTC	CASSLDRAHEQYF
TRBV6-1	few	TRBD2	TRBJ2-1	TGTGCCAGCAGTGAACTAGCGGGGGGGTACAATGAGCAGTTCTTC	CASSELAGGYNEQFF
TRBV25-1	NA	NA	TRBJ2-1	TGTGCCACCAGGGGGGGGTACAATGAGCAGTTCTTC	CATRGGYNEQFF
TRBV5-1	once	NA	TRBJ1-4	TGCGCCAGCAGCTTGGACAGTTCTAATGAAAAACTGTTTTTT	CASSLDSSNEKLFF
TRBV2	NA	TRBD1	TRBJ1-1	TGTGCCAGCGGCGTAACAGGGGTGAACACTGAAGCTTTCTTT	CASGVTGVNTEAFF